This TCR beta chain was found in a study of neurological immune-mediated disorders. The overall study: The multiple sclerosis group of approximately 34 included approximately 30 relapsing-remitting and 3 secondary progressive patients.

The authors produced cDNA by 5'RACE using 10-nucleotide random UMIs. In each sequencing run, over 160 million TCR-beta sequences were generated from 15-18 subjects. TCRdb analysed the 5' RACE reads with MiXCR anew, one entry per CDR3 protein. This sample yields about 74,000 distinct CDR3 sequences, of which less than 5.5% are seen a single time; 6% to 9.5% belongs to the top ten. Trimming at V came to 6 bases and at J to 5 bases, leaving 10 bases not matched to a gene. The CDR3 extends over 14 amino acids. Germline V gene lookup returns CDR1 DFQATT and CDR2 SNEGSKA (reference sequence). Libraries used 2 million unsorted PBMCs kept frozen in RNAlater. This clonotype was recorded many times.

This sequence was found in a man in his late teens or twenties with multiple sclerosis. This chain uses TRBV20-1 with TRBJ2-1; TRBD2 agrees at 7 bases. The sample consisted of PBMCs. The CDR3 DNA is TGCAGTGCATTAGGACTAGGGCCAAACAATGAGCAGTTCTTC. This sequence encodes CSALGLGPNNEQFF.